Below are 15 T cell receptor beta chains sequenced from a single sample in a study of T cell responses to AZD1222 COVID-19 vaccine. Measured with immunoSEQ multiplex PCR; TCRdb has only the in-frame clones, and not every one. The table shows about 140,000 clones, with more than 85% occurring only once. The sample was peripheral blood, taken on day 0 of AZD1222 vaccination. These TCRs come from an adult in good health.

CDR3 amino acids: CASSEDRGDNSPLHF. CDR3 sequence (DNA): TGTGCCAGCAGCGAGGACAGGGGGGACAATTCACCCCTCCACTTT. The chain couples TRBV9 to TRBJ1-6, with 10 bases that match TRBD1. Unmatched junction bases numbered 4, after V lost 3 bases and J lost 7 bases. The germline CDR1 and CDR2 sequences are SGDLS and YYNGEE. This CDR3 has 15 amino acids.

The chain combines TRBV4-2 with TRBJ2-7; TRBD2 aligns across 8 bases. The length of the CDR3 is 15 residues. Germline V gives CDR1 LGHNA, CDR2 YNFKEQ. V lost 0 bases, J lost 1 base, and 2 bases stayed unmatched. CDR3 bases: TGTGCCAGCAGCCAAGAAGCGGGGGATTCCTACGAGCAGTACTTC. As protein: CASSQEAGDSYEQYF.

This chain uses TRBV7-8 with TRBJ2-5, with 10 bases fitting TRBD1. This CDR3 has 15 amino acids. The V segment lost 5 bases and the J segment 0 bases; nucleotides outside the gene matches: 3. The germline CDR1 and CDR2 sequences are SGHVS and FQNEAQ. The CDR3 DNA sequence: TGTGCCAGCAGCCCGGGACAGGGGTACCAAGAGACCCAGTACTTC. The encoded protein is CASSPGQGYQETQYF.

The chain uses TRBV7-2 and TRBJ1-1; a weak D match, TRBD1 (6 bases). The CDR3 runs 14 residues. The V end was cut by 3 bases, the J end by 6 bases, with 14 bases between. CDR1 SGHTA and CDR2 FQGNSA come from the germline V gene. CDR3 sequence: CASSLLRGVAEAFF. The CDR3 DNA reads TGTGCCAGCAGCTTGCTCAGGGGTGTCGCTGAAGCTTTCTTT. The whole variable domain, remainder taken from reference TRBV7-2 and TRBJ1-1, is GAGVSQSPSNKVTEKGKDVELRCDPISGHTALYWYRQSLGQGLEFLIYFQGNSAPDKSGLPSDRFSAERTGGSVSTLTIQRTQQEDSAVYLCASSLLRGVAEAFFGQGTRLTVV.

CDR3 in DNA: TGTGCCAGCAGTTTACTTCATCAGCCCCAGCATTTT. Translation gives CASSLLHQPQHF. V and J are TRBV28 and TRBJ1-5; D gene ambiguous. V was cut by 2 bases and J by 5 bases, with 4 bases left in between. The CDR3 length is 12 residues. From germline, CDR1 is MDHEN and CDR2 SYDVKM.

The chain links TRBV5-6 to TRBJ2-7; unclear D gene. Germline CDR1 SGHDT, CDR2 YYEEEE. The CDR3 is made up of 11 amino acids. Trimming pared 4 bases from V and 7 bases from J, leaving 9 bases between. The CDR3 nucleotides read TGTGCCAGCAGCCTTGGCCTGGAGCAGTACTTC. Translating it yields CASSLGLEQYF.

This chain uses TRBV7-8 with TRBJ1-2; D perhaps matches TRBD1 (6 bases). Germline V lookup: CDR1 SGHVS, CDR2 FQNEAQ. This CDR3 contains 15 residues. Trimming removed 1 base from V and 4 bases from J, with 13 bases in between. CDR3 sequence reads: CASSLGAGVGYGYTF. The CDR3 DNA reads TGTGCCAGCAGCTTAGGGGCAGGGGTTGGCTATGGCTACACCTTC.

Written as DNA, the CDR3 is TGTGCCAGCTCACCACTCCGGGCCGAGGGTGAAGCTTTCTTT. This translates into CASSPLRAEGEAFF. The chain carries TRBV18 and TRBJ1-1; D remains ambiguous. The length of the CDR3 is 14 residues. The ends were cut back, 1 base at V and 7 bases at J, with 13 bases in the middle. CDR1 and CDR2 (germline): KGHSH, LQKENI.

The rearrangement links TRBV5-6 to TRBJ2-5; 15 bases are shared with TRBD2. V was pared by 3 bases and J by 1 base, with 10 bases of the junction left unmatched. The CDR3 sequence is 19 residues long. CDR1 and CDR2 (germline): SGHDT, YYEEEE. CDR3 sequence reads: CASSSGLAGGLVLQETQYF. The CDR3 nucleotides read TGTGCCAGCAGCTCAGGACTAGCGGGGGGGTTAGTCCTCCAAGAGACCCAGTACTTC. The full variable domain, completed using reference TRBV5-6 and TRBJ2-5, is DAGVTQSPTHLIKTRGQQVTLRCSPKSGHDTVSWYQQALGQGPQFIFQYYEEEERQRGNFPDRFSGHQFPNYSSELNVNALLLGDSALYLCASSSGLAGGLVLQETQYFGPGTRLLVL.

The J gene is TRBJ1-3, the V gene TRBV6-5; unclear D gene. Germline V gene data show CDR1 as MNHEY and CDR2 as SVGAGI. Between the trimmed V and J ends, which lost 6 bases and 0 bases, there was a span of 6 bases. CDR3 size: 13 residues. The DNA of the CDR3 is TGTGCCAGCAGACAAAGCTCTGGAAACACCATATATTTT. This gives the protein CASRQSSGNTIYF.

This CDR3 reads CASSSSGSSYNSPLHF. The CDR3 DNA is TGTGCCAGCAGCTCCTCAGGGAGCTCCTATAATTCACCCCTCCACTTT. This chain uses TRBV7-9 with TRBJ1-6, with D perhaps matching TRBD1 (5 bases). The CDR3 totals 16 residues. Germline V gene lookup returns CDR1 SEHNR and CDR2 FQNEAQ (reference sequence). With 4 bases removed from V and 0 bases from J, the gap between germline ends came to 10 bases.

This clone has a single count. CDR3 region: CASSIDGETQYF. CDR3 nucleotides: TGTGCCAGTAGTATAGATGGAGAGACCCAGTACTTC. The chain has TRBV19 and TRBJ2-5; no clear D. Per germline, CDR1 LNHDA and CDR2 SQIVND (reference sequence). V shed 0 bases and J shed 4 bases, with 3 bases lying between them. The CDR3 sequence is 12 residues long.

This clone occurred once. This chain joins TRBV5-4 and TRBJ2-3; D not resolved. Per germline, CDR1 SGHNT and CDR2 YYREEE (reference sequence). V was trimmed by 4 bases and J by 6 bases, leaving 12 bases between them. The CDR3 runs to 13 residues. CDR3 amino acids: CASSQPARDTQYF. The CDR3 nucleotides read TGTGCCAGCAGCCAACCAGCCCGGGATACGCAGTATTTT.

CDR3 region: CARRERATNYGYTF. For the CDR3, the DNA is TGTGCCAGGAGAGAAAGGGCCACTAACTATGGCTACACCTTC. This chain connects TRBV2 to TRBJ1-2; D not resolved. The length of the CDR3 is 14 residues. Per germline, CDR1 SNHLY and CDR2 FYNNEI. V was clipped by 9 bases and J by 0 bases, with 14 bases between them.

The chain joins TRBV5-1 to TRBJ1-1, with no clear D. The ends were cut back, 5 bases at V and 4 bases at J, with 15 bases in the middle. CDR3 length equals 14 residues. Germline CDR1 SGHRS, CDR2 YFSETQ. CDR3 region: CASSSDIYGTEAFF. The CDR3 region has the DNA TGCGCCAGCAGTTCTGATATTTATGGCACTGAAGCTTTCTTT.